A single sample gave rise to the 10 T cell receptor beta chains below, sequenced in a study of T-cell memory formation after mild COVID-19. TCRdb re-called the 5' RACE reads through MiXCR, storing one row per CDR3 protein. In the table there are 300,000 to 400,000 distinct CDR3 sequences, 25% to 30% of which are singletons. Material for sequencing was PBMCs or a T cell subset sorted from them (not recorded which). These receptors were obtained from an adult woman who had mild COVID-19 (a few samples of this study predate the infection). Cell type and time point are not known.

This chain connects TRBV5-1 to TRBJ2-7; D not resolved. In germline, CDR1 is SGHRS, CDR2 YFSETQ. The length of the CDR3 is 13 residues. V was trimmed by 5 bases and J by 1 base, leaving 10 bases between them. CDR3 loop: CASRSETSYEQYF. The CDR3 coding sequence is TGCGCCAGCAGATCGGAGACTTCCTACGAGCAGTACTTC.

V is TRBV12-3 or TRBV12-4 and J is TRBJ2-1; TRBD1 matches 10 bases. This CDR3 contains 17 residues. After removal of 6 bases from V and 6 bases from J, the junction contained 14 bases not matched to a gene. For the CDR3, the DNA is TGTGCCAGCAGCTCCCCCCCCGGGACAGGGGCCTTCAATGAGCAGTTCTTC. Protein: CASSSPPGTGAFNEQFF.

The genes are TRBV3-1 and TRBJ2-5, with D perhaps assigned TRBD1 or TRBD2 (5 bases each). The germline V gene has CDR1 LGHDT and CDR2 YNNKEL (reference sequence). The V end lost 0 bases, the J end lost 4 bases, and 12 bases lay between the germline ends. CDR3 length: 15 amino acids. CDR3: CASSQEFGGRETQYF. The CDR3 DNA is TGTGCCAGCAGCCAAGAGTTTGGGGGACGAGAGACCCAGTACTTC.

The chain has TRBV20-1 and TRBJ2-2; TRBD1 might be the D (6 bases). This CDR3 is built from 17 residues. Trimming cost V 1 base and J 2 bases, with 17 bases left between them. Germline assignment: CDR1 DFQATT and CDR2 SNEGSKA (reference sequence). CDR3 in DNA: TGCAGTGCTAGAGGCGTGCGGAAACAGGGAAACACCGGGGAGCTGTTTTTT. It encodes CSARGVRKQGNTGELFF.

This chain's CDR3 is CASSLQGHTNPSGNTIYF. The CDR3 DNA follows: TGTGCCAGCAGCTTACAGGGACACACGAACCCCTCTGGAAACACCATATATTTT. The rearrangement joins TRBV7-3 to TRBJ1-3; a possible D gene is TRBD1 (6 bases). With 2 bases removed from V and 0 bases from J, the gap between germline ends came to 17 bases. Germline V gene lookup returns CDR1 SGHTA and CDR2 FQGTGA. The CDR3 has 18 residues.

The chain joins TRBV4-2 to TRBJ1-1; D possibly corresponds to TRBD1 (6 bases). The CDR3 contains 15 residues. In germline, CDR1 is LGHNA, CDR2 YNFKEQ. Between the trimmed V and J ends, which lost 1 base and 3 bases, there was a span of 12 bases. Here the CDR3 reads CASSQAQGLDTEAFF. CDR3 DNA sequence: TGTGCCAGCAGCCAAGCCCAGGGGCTGGACACTGAAGCTTTCTTT.

Worth noting for this clonotype: A read error may produce the germline difference seen at one junction end. The V and J genes are TRBV18 and TRBJ1-1; possible D gene TRBD1, 6 bases. The CDR3 has 12 residues. Per the germline V gene, CDR1 is KGHSH and CDR2 is LQKENI. Here the CDR3 reads CASSPRDNEAFF. As DNA, the CDR3 is TGTGCCAGCTCCCCACGGGACAATGAAGCTTTCTTT. The whole variable domain, remainder taken from reference TRBV18 and TRBJ1-1, is NAGVMQNPRHLVRRRGQEARLRCSPMKGHSHVYWYRQLPEEGLKFMVYLQKENIIDESGMPKERFSAEFPKEGPSILRIQQVVRGDSAAYFCASSPRDNEAFFGQGTRLTVV.

This clonotype was seen at least ten times. The chain uses TRBV2 and TRBJ1-2; D remains ambiguous. The germline CDR1 and CDR2 sequences are SNHLY and FYNNEI. Trimming took off 3 bases at V and 4 bases at J, with 3 bases between the two ends. The CDR3 extends over 11 amino acids. CDR3: CASSDGYGYTF. The CDR3 coding sequence is TGTGCCAGCAGTGACGGCTATGGCTACACCTTC.

The genes are TRBV6-5 and TRBJ2-5; D unclear. CDR3 length: 12 amino acids. Trimming left V 0 bases short and J 7 bases short, with 6 bases between. The germline CDR1 and CDR2 sequences are MNHEY and SVGAGI. This CDR3 is CASSYSHGTQYF. The CDR3 DNA sequence: TGTGCCAGCAGTTACTCTCACGGGACCCAGTACTTC.

This clonotype was observed a handful of times. V gene TRBV19 combines with J gene TRBJ2-7; possible D gene TRBD2, 6 bases. The germline CDR1 and CDR2 sequences are LNHDA and SQIVND (reference sequence). The CDR3 is made up of 13 amino acids. Deletions cut 5 bases from V and 4 bases from J, with 12 bases between. The DNA of the CDR3 is TGTGCCAGTAGTCCGGGACTCATATACGAGCAGTACTTC. Amino acids: CASSPGLIYEQYF.